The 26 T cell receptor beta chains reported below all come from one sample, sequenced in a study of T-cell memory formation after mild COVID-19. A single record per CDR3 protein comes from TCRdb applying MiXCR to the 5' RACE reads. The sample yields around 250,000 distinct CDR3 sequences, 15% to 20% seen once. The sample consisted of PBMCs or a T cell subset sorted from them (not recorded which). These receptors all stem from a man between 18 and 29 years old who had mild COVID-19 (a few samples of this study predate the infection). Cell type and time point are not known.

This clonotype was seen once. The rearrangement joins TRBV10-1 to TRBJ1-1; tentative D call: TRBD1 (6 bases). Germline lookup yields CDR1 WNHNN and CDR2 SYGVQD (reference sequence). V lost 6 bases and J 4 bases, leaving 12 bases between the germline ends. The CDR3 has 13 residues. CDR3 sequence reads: CASSPDRPTEAFF. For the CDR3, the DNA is TGCGCCAGCAGCCCCGACAGGCCCACTGAAGCTTTCTTT.

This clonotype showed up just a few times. In DNA, the CDR3 is TGCGCCAGCAGCATACGGACAGGGGCAAACACCGGGGAGCTGTTTTTT. The encoded protein is CASSIRTGANTGELFF. This chain uses TRBV5-1 with TRBJ2-2; 9 bases are a match to TRBD1. The J segment lost 2 bases and the V segment lost 4 bases, leaving 6 bases of the junction unmatched. CDR1 and CDR2 (germline): SGHRS, YFSETQ. The CDR3 covers 16 residues.

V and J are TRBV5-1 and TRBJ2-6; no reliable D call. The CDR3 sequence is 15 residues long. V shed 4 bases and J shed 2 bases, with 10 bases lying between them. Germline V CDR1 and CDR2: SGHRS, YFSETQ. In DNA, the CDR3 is TGCGCCAGCAGCGCCCGGACGCCTGGGGCCAACGTCCTGACTTTC. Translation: CASSARTPGANVLTF. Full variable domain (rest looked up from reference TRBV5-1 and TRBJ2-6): KAGVTQTPRYLIKTRGQQVTLSCSPISGHRSVSWYQQTPGQGLQFLFEYFSETQRNKGNFPGRFSGRQFSNSRSEMNVSTLELGDSALYLCASSARTPGANVLTFGAGSRLTVL.

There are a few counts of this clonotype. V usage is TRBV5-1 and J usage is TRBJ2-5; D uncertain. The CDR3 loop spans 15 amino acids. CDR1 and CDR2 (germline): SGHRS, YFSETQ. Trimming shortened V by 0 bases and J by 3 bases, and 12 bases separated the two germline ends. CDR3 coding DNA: TGCGCCAGCAGCTTGGCCGCGGCAGTAGAAGAGACCCAGTACTTC. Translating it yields CASSLAAAVEETQYF. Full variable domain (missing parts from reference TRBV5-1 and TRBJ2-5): KAGVTQTPRYLIKTRGQQVTLSCSPISGHRSVSWYQQTPGQGLQFLFEYFSETQRNKGNFPGRFSGRQFSNSRSEMNVSTLELGDSALYLCASSLAAAVEETQYFGPGTRLLVL.

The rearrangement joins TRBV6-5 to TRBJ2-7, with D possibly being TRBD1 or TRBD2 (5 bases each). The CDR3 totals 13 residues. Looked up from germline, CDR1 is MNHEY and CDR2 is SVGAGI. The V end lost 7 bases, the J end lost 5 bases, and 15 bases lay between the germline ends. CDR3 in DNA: TGTGCCAGCATTATCGAGGGGAGAAACGAGCAGTACTTC. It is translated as CASIIEGRNEQYF.

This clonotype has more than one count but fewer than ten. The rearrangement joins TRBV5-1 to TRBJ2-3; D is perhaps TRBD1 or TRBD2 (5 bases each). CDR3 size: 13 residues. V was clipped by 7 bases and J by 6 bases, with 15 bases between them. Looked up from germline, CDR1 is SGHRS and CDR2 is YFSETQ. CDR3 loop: CASRDVNEDTQYF. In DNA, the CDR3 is TGCGCCAGCCGGGACGTAAACGAGGATACGCAGTATTTT. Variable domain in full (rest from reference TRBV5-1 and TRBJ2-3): KAGVTQTPRYLIKTRGQQVTLSCSPISGHRSVSWYQQTPGQGLQFLFEYFSETQRNKGNFPGRFSGRQFSNSRSEMNVSTLELGDSALYLCASRDVNEDTQYFGPGTRLTVL.

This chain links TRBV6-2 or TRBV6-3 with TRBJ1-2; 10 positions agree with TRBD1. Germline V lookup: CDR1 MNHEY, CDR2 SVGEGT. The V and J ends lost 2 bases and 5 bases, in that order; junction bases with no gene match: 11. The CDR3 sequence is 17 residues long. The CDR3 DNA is TGTGCCAGCAGTTACGCGACCCGACAGGGGGCCGCTTATGGCTACACCTTC. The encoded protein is CASSYATRQGAAYGYTF.

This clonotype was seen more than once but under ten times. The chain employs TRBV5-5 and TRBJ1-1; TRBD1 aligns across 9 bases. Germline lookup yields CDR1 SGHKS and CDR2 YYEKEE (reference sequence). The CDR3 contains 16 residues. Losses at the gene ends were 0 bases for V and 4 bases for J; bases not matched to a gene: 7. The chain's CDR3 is CASSLGYRGLTTEAFF. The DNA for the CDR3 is TGTGCCAGCAGCTTGGGGTACAGGGGGCTTACCACTGAAGCTTTCTTT.

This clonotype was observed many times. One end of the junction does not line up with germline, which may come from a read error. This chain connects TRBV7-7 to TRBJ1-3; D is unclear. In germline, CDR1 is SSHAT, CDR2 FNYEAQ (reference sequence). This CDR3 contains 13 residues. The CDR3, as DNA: TGCGCCAGCAGCCCGAGCTCTGGAAACACCATATATTTT. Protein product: CASSPSSGNTIYF. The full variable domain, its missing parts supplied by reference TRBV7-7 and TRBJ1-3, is GAGVSQSPRYKVTKRGQDVTLRCDPISSHATLYWYQQALGQGPEFLTYFNYEAQPDKSGLPSDRFSAERPEGSISTLTIQRTEQRDSAMYRCASSPSSGNTIYFGEGSWLTVV.

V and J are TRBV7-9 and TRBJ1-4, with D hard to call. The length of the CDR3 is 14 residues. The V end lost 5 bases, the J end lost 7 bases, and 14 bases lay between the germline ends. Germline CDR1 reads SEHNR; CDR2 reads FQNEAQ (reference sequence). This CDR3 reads CASSPWQDAEKLFF. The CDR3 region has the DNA TGTGCCAGCAGCCCTTGGCAGGACGCTGAAAAACTGTTTTTT.

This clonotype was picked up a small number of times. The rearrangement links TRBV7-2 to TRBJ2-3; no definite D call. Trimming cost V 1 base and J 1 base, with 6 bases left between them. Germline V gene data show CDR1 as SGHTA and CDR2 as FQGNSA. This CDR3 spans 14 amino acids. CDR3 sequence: CASSLVMGTDTQYF. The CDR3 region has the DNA TGTGCCAGCAGCTTAGTTATGGGCACAGATACGCAGTATTTT.

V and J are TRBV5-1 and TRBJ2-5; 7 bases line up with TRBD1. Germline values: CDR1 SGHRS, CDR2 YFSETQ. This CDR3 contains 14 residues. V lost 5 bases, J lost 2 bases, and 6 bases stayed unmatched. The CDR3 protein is CASRPNRGQETQYF. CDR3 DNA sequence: TGCGCCAGCAGGCCGAACAGGGGACAAGAGACCCAGTACTTC.

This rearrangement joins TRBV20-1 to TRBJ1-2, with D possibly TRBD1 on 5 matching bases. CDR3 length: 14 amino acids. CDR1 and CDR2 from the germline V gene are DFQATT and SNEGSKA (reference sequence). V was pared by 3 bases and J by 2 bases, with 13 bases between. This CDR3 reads CSARGTEENYGYTF. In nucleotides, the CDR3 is TGCAGTGCTAGGGGGACCGAGGAGAACTATGGCTACACCTTC.

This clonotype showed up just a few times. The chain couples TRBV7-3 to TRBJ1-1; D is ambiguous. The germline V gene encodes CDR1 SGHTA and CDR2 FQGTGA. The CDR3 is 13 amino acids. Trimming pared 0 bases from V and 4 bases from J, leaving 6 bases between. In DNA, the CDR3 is TGTGCCAGCAGCTTAACGTTAGTCACTGAAGCTTTCTTT. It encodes CASSLTLVTEAFF.

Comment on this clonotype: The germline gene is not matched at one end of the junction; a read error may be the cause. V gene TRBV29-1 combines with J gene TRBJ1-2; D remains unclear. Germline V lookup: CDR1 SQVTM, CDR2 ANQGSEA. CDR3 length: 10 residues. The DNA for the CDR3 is TGCAGCGTTGACTGGTCGGCCGGCTCCTTC. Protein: CSVDWSAGSF.

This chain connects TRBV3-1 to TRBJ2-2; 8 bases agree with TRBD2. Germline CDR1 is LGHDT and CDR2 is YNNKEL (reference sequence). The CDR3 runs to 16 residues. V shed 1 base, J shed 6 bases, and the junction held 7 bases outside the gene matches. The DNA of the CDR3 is TGTGCCAGCAGCCAAGGGGTGCGGGGGGTACCCGGGGAGCTGTTTTTT. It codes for CASSQGVRGVPGELFF.

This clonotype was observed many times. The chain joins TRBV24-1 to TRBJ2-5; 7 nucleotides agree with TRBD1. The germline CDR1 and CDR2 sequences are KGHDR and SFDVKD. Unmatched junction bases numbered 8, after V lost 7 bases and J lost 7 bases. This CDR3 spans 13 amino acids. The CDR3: CATRQGSVGTQYF. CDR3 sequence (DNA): TGTGCCACCAGACAGGGGAGTGTCGGGACCCAGTACTTC.

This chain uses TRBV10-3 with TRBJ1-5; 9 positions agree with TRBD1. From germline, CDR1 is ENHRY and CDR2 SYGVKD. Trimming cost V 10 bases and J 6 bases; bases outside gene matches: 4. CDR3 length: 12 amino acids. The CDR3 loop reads CATQQGAQPQHF. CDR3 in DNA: TGTGCCACACAACAGGGGGCTCAGCCCCAGCATTTT.

The DNA for the CDR3 is TGCGCCAGCAGCCAAACCGGGACCTACGGGACCCAGTACTTC. Its translation is CASSQTGTYGTQYF. The gene calls are TRBV4-1 and TRBJ2-5; D possibly uses TRBD1 or TRBD2 (5 bases each). The CDR3 is 14 residues long. V lost 2 bases and J lost 7, with 14 bases in between. Germline CDR1 MGHRA, CDR2 YSYEKL.

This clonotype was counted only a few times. The CDR3: CASSLGFGTDTQYF. The CDR3 nucleotides read TGTGCCAGCAGCTTAGGTTTTGGCACAGATACGCAGTATTTT. V gene TRBV7-2 combines with J gene TRBJ2-3; no definite D call. The V and J ends lost 1 base and 1 base respectively, with 6 bases between them. The CDR3 sequence is 14 residues long. From germline, CDR1 is SGHTA and CDR2 FQGNSA.

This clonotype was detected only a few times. CDR3 in amino acids: CATSRDVSGEAQYV. DNA of the CDR3: TGTGCCACCAGCAGAGATGTATCAGGGGAGGCGCAGTACGTC. The genes are TRBV15 and TRBJ2-7, with D possibly being TRBD1 or TRBD2 (6 bases each). The V and J ends lost 0 bases and 9 bases respectively, with 15 bases between them. The CDR3 has 14 residues. Germline CDR1 reads LNHNV; CDR2 reads YYDKDF (reference sequence).

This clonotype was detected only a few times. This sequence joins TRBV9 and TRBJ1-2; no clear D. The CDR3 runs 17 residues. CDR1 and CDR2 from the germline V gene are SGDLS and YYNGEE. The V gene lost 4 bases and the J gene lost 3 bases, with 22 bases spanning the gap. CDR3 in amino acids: CASSPAKSGREDYGYTF. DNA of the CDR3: TGTGCCAGCAGCCCTGCGAAAAGTGGGAGGGAGGACTATGGCTACACCTTC. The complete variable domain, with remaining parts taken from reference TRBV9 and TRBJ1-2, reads DSGVTQTPKHLITATGQRVTLRCSPRSGDLSVYWYQQSLDQGLQFLIQYYNGEERAKGNILERFSAQQFPDLHSELNLSSLELGDSALYFCASSPAKSGREDYGYTFGSGTRLTVV.

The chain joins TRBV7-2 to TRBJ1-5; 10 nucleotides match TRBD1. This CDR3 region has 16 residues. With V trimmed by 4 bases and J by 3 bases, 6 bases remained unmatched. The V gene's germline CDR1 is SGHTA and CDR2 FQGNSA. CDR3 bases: TGTGCCAGCAGCTCAACCGGGACAGGGGCCAATCAGCCCCAGCATTTT. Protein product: CASSSTGTGANQPQHF.

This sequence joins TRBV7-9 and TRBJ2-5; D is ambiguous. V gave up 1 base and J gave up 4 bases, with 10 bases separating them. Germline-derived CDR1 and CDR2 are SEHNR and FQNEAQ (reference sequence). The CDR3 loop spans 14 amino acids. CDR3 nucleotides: TGTGCCAGCAGCTTAGACACAGCTCCAGAGACCCAGTACTTC. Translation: CASSLDTAPETQYF.

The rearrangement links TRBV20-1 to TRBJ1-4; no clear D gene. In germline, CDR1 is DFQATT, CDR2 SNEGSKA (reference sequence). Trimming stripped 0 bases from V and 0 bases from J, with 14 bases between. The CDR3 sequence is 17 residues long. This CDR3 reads CSARDLRCPATNEKLFF. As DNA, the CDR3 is TGCAGTGCTAGAGATCTGAGATGTCCCGCAACTAATGAAAAACTGTTTTTT.

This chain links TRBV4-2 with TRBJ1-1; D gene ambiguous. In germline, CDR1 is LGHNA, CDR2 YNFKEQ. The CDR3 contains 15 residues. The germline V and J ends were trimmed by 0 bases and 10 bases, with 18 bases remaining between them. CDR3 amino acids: CASSQDNDGPRGAFF. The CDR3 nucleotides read TGTGCCAGCAGCCAAGATAACGACGGTCCGCGGGGAGCTTTCTTT.